This T cell receptor beta chain was recovered during a study of T cell repertoires in cytomegalovirus infection. About the study: Shared public TCR beta signatures pointed to both CMV infection and a matching HLA type.

Study-wide results and caveats: Cumulative frequency (of public TCR beta family members) identified carriers of CMV plus the relevant HLA. Clonotype analysis showed dominance of the ex vivo response by HLA-C-restricted CMV-specific TCR beta clonotypes.

This clonotype was recorded at least ten times. The antigen is undetermined. The CDR3 is made up of 14 amino acids. Germline V gene sequence: CDR1 MNHEY, CDR2 SVGAGI. Trimming took off 4 bases at V and 0 bases at J, with 7 bases between the two ends. TCRdb redid the calling of the reads with MiXCR, one entry per CDR3 protein. In the table there are approximately 500,000 distinct CDR3 sequences, about 17% of which are singletons. The specimen sequenced was CD8+ T cells from PBMCs. The rearrangement joins TRBV6-5 to TRBJ2-1, with unresolved D. This TCR came from a human donor in good health (CMV status not recorded). Some clones in this sample may be carry-over from other donors' samples. CDR3 DNA: TGTGCCAGCAGTTTGGACGACTCCTACAATGAGCAGTTCTTC. Its protein is CASSLDDSYNEQFF.